The 27 T cell receptor beta chains below were found in one sample sequenced in a study of blood T cell repertoires in COVID-19. Assay: immunoSEQ multiplex PCR; the TCRdb copy retains only in-frame clones and omits some. The sample lists 13,000 to 15,000 clones; around 87% were seen once. The sample comprised peripheral blood. These receptors were taken from a human donor in a cohort sampled during active COVID-19.

The chain is built from TRBV9 and TRBJ1-4; D gene unclear. The germline CDR1 and CDR2 sequences are SGDLS and YYNGEE. The ends were cut back, 3 bases at V and 8 bases at J, with 20 bases in the middle. The CDR3 is 16 residues long. CDR3 bases: TGTGCCAGCAGCGGAGGGCCTCGATTACGCTCGGAAAAACTGTTTTTT. Protein product: CASSGGPRLRSEKLFF. The variable domain in full, with the rest retrieved from reference TRBV9 and TRBJ1-4, is DSGVTQTPKHLITATGQRVTLRCSPRSGDLSVYWYQQSLDQGLQFLIQYYNGEERAKGNILERFSAQQFPDLHSELNLSSLELGDSALYFCASSGGPRLRSEKLFFGSGTQLSVL.

The rearrangement uses TRBV7-2 and TRBJ1-1; unclear D gene. The germline V and J ends were trimmed by 5 bases and 1 base, with 8 bases remaining between them. Germline V gene lookup returns CDR1 SGHTA and CDR2 FQGNSA. The CDR3 is made up of 13 amino acids. DNA for the CDR3: TGTGCCAGCAGCCCTATAAGGAACACTGAAGCTTTCTTT. This translates into CASSPIRNTEAFF.

The rearrangement links TRBV2 to TRBJ2-1, with D unclear. Germline V gene data show CDR1 as SNHLY and CDR2 as FYNNEI. CDR3 length: 11 amino acids. V dropped 7 bases and J dropped 4 bases, with 5 bases sitting between them. The CDR3 nucleotides are TGTGCCAGCACCCCGTACAATGAGCAGTTCTTC. It codes for CASTPYNEQFF.

The rearrangement joins TRBV9 to TRBJ2-2; TRBD2 might be the D (7 bases). Germline V gives CDR1 SGDLS, CDR2 YYNGEE. The V and J ends lost 6 bases and 2 bases respectively, with 17 bases between them. The CDR3 is 16 amino acids. The CDR3 spells CASTNLGGGNTGELFF. The CDR3 bases are TGTGCCAGCACCAATCTGGGAGGGGGAAACACCGGGGAGCTGTTTTTT.

This clone was counted once. V gene TRBV6-1 combines with J gene TRBJ2-3; 11 bases fit TRBD1. The V gene end was trimmed by 4 bases and the J gene end by 2 bases; junction bases not matched to a gene: 8. Germline V gives CDR1 MNHNS, CDR2 SASEGT. The CDR3 is 17 residues long. CDR3 residues: CASSGFRTGGHTDTQYF. CDR3 in DNA: TGTGCCAGCAGTGGTTTCCGGACAGGGGGCCACACAGATACGCAGTATTTT.

V usage is TRBV3-1 (or the pseudogene TRBV3-2) and J usage is TRBJ1-1, with a possible D match to TRBD1 (5 bases). The V gene's germline CDR1 is LGHDT and CDR2 YNNKEL (reference sequence). This CDR3 has 16 amino acids. V lost 1 base, J lost 1 base, and 13 bases lay in between. The CDR3 loop reads CASSQGQGVGNTEAFF. Here the CDR3 DNA reads TGTGCCAGCAGCCAAGGCCAGGGTGTCGGGAACACTGAAGCTTTCTTT.

The chain joins TRBV13 to TRBJ2-7; D might be TRBD2 (6 bases). Trimming removed 2 bases at V and 2 bases at J, with 13 bases between. The CDR3 spans 15 residues. CDR1 and CDR2 from the germline V gene are PRHDT and FYEKMQ (reference sequence). The CDR3 DNA reads as TGTGCCAGCAGCTTAAACCGCGGGGCACCCTACGAGCAGTACTTC. Protein: CASSLNRGAPYEQYF.

This clone came up a few times. This rearrangement joins TRBV6-5 to TRBJ1-5, with TRBD1 identical over 7 bases. With V trimmed by 5 bases and J by 1 base, 5 bases remained unmatched. Germline CDR1 and CDR2: MNHEY and SVGAGI. The length of the CDR3 is 15 residues. CDR3 coding DNA: TGTGCCAGCAGTCAGTACAGGGGAAGCAATCAGCCCCAGCATTTT. Protein sequence: CASSQYRGSNQPQHF.

This chain uses TRBV2 with TRBJ1-6, with D perhaps TRBD1 (5 bases). The CDR3 sequence is 15 residues long. The germline CDR1 and CDR2 sequences are SNHLY and FYNNEI. V shed 8 bases and J shed 9 bases, with 20 bases lying between them. As DNA, the CDR3 is TGTGCCAGCCGACCGGATCCAGTAGGGGCTTCACCCCTCCACTTT. It codes for CASRPDPVGASPLHF.

This chain uses TRBV7-8 with TRBJ2-2; tentative D call: TRBD2 (5 bases). The CDR3 loop spans 14 amino acids. In germline, CDR1 is SGHVS, CDR2 FQNEAQ. V was clipped by 1 base and J by 3 bases, with 6 bases between them. CDR3 loop: CASSLGGYTGELFF. The CDR3 DNA reads TGTGCCAGCAGCTTAGGAGGGTACACCGGGGAGCTGTTTTTT. The full variable domain, completed using reference TRBV7-8 and TRBJ2-2, is GAGVSQSPRYKVAKRGQDVALRCDPISGHVSLFWYQQALGQGPEFLTYFQNEAQLDKSGLPSDRFFAERPEGSVSTLKIQRTQQEDSAVYLCASSLGGYTGELFFGEGSRLTVL.

The chain uses TRBV5-1 and TRBJ1-2; 7 positions agree with TRBD1. V lost 5 bases and J lost 8; bases outside the gene matches: 15. Germline CDR1 SGHRS, CDR2 YFSETQ. The CDR3 consists of 15 residues. The DNA for the CDR3 is TGCGCCAGCAGTATAGGGGGCCAGCGGCTATACGGCTACACCTTC. Translation gives CASSIGGQRLYGYTF.

The sample holds one count of this clone. The J gene is TRBJ2-7, the V gene TRBV15; 9 nucleotides agree with TRBD1. The junction had 8 bases not matched to a gene; V was cut back by 0 bases and J by 5 bases. The CDR3 has 16 residues. Per germline, CDR1 LNHNV and CDR2 YYDKDF (reference sequence). The DNA for the CDR3 is TGTGCCACCAGCAGAGATTTCGGGACAGGGTCTGACGAGCAGTACTTC. It is translated as CATSRDFGTGSDEQYF.

The chain joins TRBV27 to TRBJ2-2, with D possibly TRBD1 on 5 matching bases. The germline V and J ends were trimmed by 0 bases and 4 bases, with 12 bases remaining between them. CDR3 length equals 16 residues. The germline gives CDR1 MNHEY, CDR2 SMNVEV (reference sequence). The CDR3 loop reads CASSLSRAGFTGELFF. Written as DNA, the CDR3 is TGTGCCAGCAGTTTATCCCGGGCAGGGTTCACCGGGGAGCTGTTTTTT.

The chain uses TRBV6-2 or TRBV6-3 and TRBJ1-1; tentatively, D is TRBD1 (5 bases). The V gene's germline CDR1 is MNHEY and CDR2 SVGEGT. V was shortened by 6 bases and J by 8 bases, with 16 bases between the two germline ends. The CDR3 is made up of 13 amino acids. As DNA, the CDR3 is TGTGCCAGCAGCCCCTTTTTCGGGGGGGAAGCTTTCTTT. Translation gives CASSPFFGGEAFF.

This rearrangement joins TRBV10-1 to TRBJ2-3, with 9 bases matching TRBD1. Trimming at V came to 10 bases and at J to 6 bases, leaving 17 bases not matched to a gene. The CDR3 has 16 residues. The germline V gene has CDR1 WNHNN and CDR2 SYGVQD (reference sequence). The CDR3 region is CATLKSDRGFGDTQYF. The CDR3 nucleotides read TGCGCCACCTTAAAATCGGACAGGGGATTCGGTGATACGCAGTATTTT.

CDR3 sequence (DNA): TGCGCCAGCAGCCAAGATACGGGGCAGGGGGCACGGAAACTGTTTTTT. It translates to CASSQDTGQGARKLFF. The rearrangement joins TRBV4-3 to TRBJ1-4; TRBD1 agrees at 8 bases. The junction had 11 bases not matched to a gene; V was cut back by 0 bases and J by 11 bases. CDR3 length equals 16 residues. Germline assignment: CDR1 LGHNA and CDR2 YSLEER.

This chain joins TRBV7-8 and TRBJ2-1, with 7 bases aligning to TRBD2. Germline V gives CDR1 SGHVS, CDR2 FQNEAQ. The CDR3 is 15 amino acids. After removal of 5 bases from V and 7 bases from J, the junction contained 11 bases not matched to a gene. The CDR3 region has the DNA TGTGCCAGCAGCCCAAGGGTCCAGGGAGGGAATGAGCAGTTCTTC. Its translation is CASSPRVQGGNEQFF.

The rearrangement links TRBV5-1 to TRBJ1-3, with 11 positions matching TRBD1. There are 17 residues in the CDR3. Germline V lookup: CDR1 SGHRS, CDR2 YFSETQ. V lost 4 bases to trimming and J lost 0 bases; unmatched junction nucleotides: 6. The chain's CDR3 is CASSVSGTGGSGNTIYF. The CDR3 region has the DNA TGCGCCAGCAGCGTCTCCGGGACAGGGGGCTCTGGAAACACCATATATTTT.

The rearrangement links TRBV7-2 to TRBJ2-5; D not certain. Germline V lookup: CDR1 SGHTA, CDR2 FQGNSA. The CDR3 consists of 13 residues. Trimming took 1 base from V and 1 from J, leaving 4 bases between them. CDR3 in amino acids: CASSLDFQETQYF. In DNA, the CDR3 is TGTGCCAGCAGCTTAGACTTCCAAGAGACCCAGTACTTC.

CDR3 sequence: CASSFGTGVYEQYF. The CDR3 bases are TGTGCCAGCAGCTTCGGGACAGGGGTCTACGAGCAGTACTTC. The V call is TRBV11-2, the J call TRBJ2-7; the match to TRBD1 covers 10 bases. CDR1 SGHAT and CDR2 FQNNGV come from the germline V gene. CDR3 length: 14 residues. V shed 3 bases, J shed 3 bases, and the junction held 2 bases outside the gene matches.

The rearrangement joins TRBV24-1 to TRBJ2-2; D not resolved. The CDR3 is 13 amino acids. Trimming removed 5 bases from V and 1 base from J, with 4 bases in between. CDR1 KGHDR and CDR2 SFDVKD come from the germline V gene. CDR3 amino acids: CATSGQNTGELFF. CDR3 bases: TGTGCCACCAGTGGTCAGAACACCGGGGAGCTGTTTTTT.

The chain has TRBV19 and TRBJ1-4, with a tentative D call TRBD1 (6 bases). This CDR3 has 15 residues. The V gene's germline CDR1 is LNHDA and CDR2 SQIVND (reference sequence). Between the trimmed V and J ends, which lost 4 bases and 8 bases, there was a span of 17 bases. The CDR3 reads CASSTTGSSGEKLFF. The CDR3 nucleotides read TGTGCCAGTAGTACCACAGGGAGTAGCGGGGAAAAACTGTTTTTT. The entire variable domain, with the rest obtained from reference TRBV19 and TRBJ1-4, is as follows: DGGITQSPKYLFRKEGQNVTLSCEQNLNHDAMYWYRQDPGQGLRLIYYSQIVNDFQKGDIAEGYSVSREKKESFPLTVTSAQKNPTAFYLCASSTTGSSGEKLFFGSGTQLSVL.

The gene calls are TRBV4-2 and TRBJ2-5, with 8 bases fitting TRBD2. Germline loops: CDR1 LGHNA, CDR2 YNFKEQ. The CDR3 covers 18 residues. The V and J ends lost 4 bases and 5 bases, in that order; junction bases with no gene match: 18. The CDR3: CASSPFSGGPFEGETQYF. CDR3 bases: TGTGCCAGCAGCCCGTTTTCGGGGGGGCCGTTTGAGGGGGAGACCCAGTACTTC.

V and J are TRBV5-1 and TRBJ2-2; possibly TRBD1 for D (6 bases). Trimming removed 4 bases at V and 4 bases at J, with 11 bases between. This CDR3 is built from 14 residues. Germline values: CDR1 SGHRS, CDR2 YFSETQ. The DNA for the CDR3 is TGCGCCAGCAGCGTCGGACAGTCCACCGGGGAGCTGTTTTTT. It codes for CASSVGQSTGELFF.

The chain joins TRBV19 to TRBJ2-6; no clear D. Germline V gene lookup returns CDR1 LNHDA and CDR2 SQIVND (reference sequence). V lost 6 bases to trimming and J lost 0 bases, with 6 bases between them. This CDR3 contains 14 residues. CDR3 nucleotides: TGTGCCAGTAGGAGGTACTCTGGGGCCAACGTCCTGACTTTC. It is translated as CASRRYSGANVLTF.

V and J are TRBV2 and TRBJ2-5; 7 bases fit TRBD2. The trim removed 6 bases at V and 2 bases at J, leaving 3 bases unmatched. The CDR3 totals 13 residues. CDR1 is SNHLY and CDR2 is FYNNEI in the germline V gene. CDR3 sequence: CASRGRAQETQYF. The CDR3 coding sequence is TGTGCCAGCAGGGGGAGGGCGCAAGAGACCCAGTACTTC.

The chain recombines TRBV21-1 with TRBJ2-1; TRBD1 reflects the table's D call only, with no check against the DNA. TRBV21-1 is a pseudogene. The CDR3 is 16 residues long. CDR3 amino acids: CASSKVVRTGKNEQFF. Here the CDR3 DNA reads TGTGCCAGCAGCAAAGTAGTTCGGACAGGGAAAAATGAGCAGTTCTTC.